Below, 17 T cell receptor beta chains from the same sample are listed, as sequenced in a study of blood T cells in healthy people across ages. With a J-beta primer mix and a sample-barcoded 5' primer, a second PCR ran about 7 to 12 cycles. Using its own MiXCR run on the 5' RACE reads, TCRdb lists one record per CDR3 protein. Among some 690,000 distinct CDR3 sequences listed, 20% to 25% were seen once. The sample consisted of blood. The source is a man in his 70s in good health.

In this sample, this clonotype turned up many times. This chain links TRBV3-1 with TRBJ2-5, with TRBD2 matching over 12 bases. Matching the DNA end better, TRBJ2-1 makes the J call doubtful. Germline CDR1 and CDR2: LGHDT and YNNKEL (reference sequence). CDR3 length: 14 amino acids. The CDR3: CASSVTSGSYEQFF. The CDR3 DNA reads TGTGCCAGCAGTGTGACTAGCGGGAGTTATGAGCAGTTCTTC.

This clonotype was seen a handful of times. CDR3 in amino acids: CASSGGTSGTIYNEQFF. The CDR3 DNA follows: TGTGCCAGCAGTGGAGGGACTAGCGGGACCATATACAATGAGCAGTTCTTC. The chain joins TRBV12-3 or TRBV12-4 to TRBJ2-1; TRBD2 aligns across 13 bases. V shed 5 bases, J shed 4 bases, and the junction held 8 bases outside the gene matches. CDR3 size: 17 residues.

V and J are TRBV7-9 and TRBJ2-3; D is perhaps TRBD1 or TRBD2 (5 bases each). Germline CDR1 SEHNR, CDR2 FQNEAQ (reference sequence). The V gene lost 3 bases and the J gene lost 2 bases, with 12 bases spanning the gap. The CDR3 loop spans 15 amino acids. The CDR3 spells CASSLRPGTTDTQYF. The DNA for the CDR3 is TGTGCCAGCAGCTTGAGGCCCGGGACCACAGATACGCAGTATTTT.

This clonotype was observed a few times. This chain connects TRBV9 to TRBJ1-2; 8 nucleotides match TRBD1. The J segment lost 4 bases and the V segment lost 6 bases, leaving 8 bases of the junction unmatched. Germline V CDR1 and CDR2: SGDLS, YYNGEE. CDR3 length: 14 amino acids. The CDR3 DNA follows: TGTGCCAGCACCAGGGACAGGTCATCCTATGGCTACACCTTC. It codes for CASTRDRSSYGYTF.

In this sample, this clonotype turned up once. Being one base from a much bigger clone, this may be a read error. The CDR3 is CSVAHQEAFF. DNA of the CDR3: TGCAGCGTCGCCCACCAGGAAGCTTTCTTT. The chain is built from TRBV29-1 and TRBJ1-1; D unclear. V lost 6 bases and J lost 8, with 10 bases in between. There are 10 residues in the CDR3. Germline CDR1 and CDR2: SQVTM and ANQGSEA. Full variable domain (rest looked up from reference TRBV29-1 and TRBJ1-1): SAVISQKPSRDICQRGTSLTIQCQVDSQVTMMFWYRQQPGQSLTLIATANQGSEATYESGFVIDKFPISRPNLTFSTLTVSNMSPEDSSIYLCSVAHQEAFFGQGTRLTVV.

V gene TRBV4-1 combines with J gene TRBJ2-7, with a possible D match to TRBD1 (6 bases). Gene TRBJ2-5 matches the end of the DNA better, so the J call may be wrong. The germline gives CDR1 MGHRA, CDR2 YSYEKL. The CDR3 loop spans 14 amino acids. DNA of the CDR3: TGCGCCAGCAGCCAAGATCAGGGGCAAGAGACCCAGTACTTC. Translated: CASSQDQGQETQYF.

This clonotype was observed at least ten times. As DNA, the CDR3 is TGCGCCAGCAGCCAAGATGGTACGGGAGGTCTCACAGATACGCAGTATTTT. As protein: CASSQDGTGGLTDTQYF. V is TRBV4-1 and J is TRBJ2-3; the match to TRBD2 covers 7 bases. CDR1 and CDR2 (germline): MGHRA, YSYEKL. With V trimmed by 0 bases and J by 2 bases, 8 bases remained unmatched. This CDR3 spans 17 amino acids.

The chain is built from TRBV6-5 and TRBJ1-1, with no clear D. Germline CDR1 MNHEY, CDR2 SVGAGI. The CDR3 is 16 residues long. The ends were cut back, 3 bases at V and 5 bases at J, with 19 bases in the middle. The CDR3 loop reads CASSYFSPIVGTEAFF. Written as DNA, the CDR3 is TGTGCCAGCAGTTATTTTTCCCCCATCGTAGGGACTGAAGCTTTCTTT.

The sample holds a few counts of this clonotype. The V and J genes are TRBV2 and TRBJ2-5; D assignment may be TRBD1 or TRBD2 (6 bases each). The end of the DNA fits TRBJ2-1 better, so the J call may be wrong. Germline assignment: CDR1 SNHLY and CDR2 FYNNEI. The CDR3 consists of 14 residues. The CDR3: CASSPLAGAGEQFF. In nucleotides, the CDR3 is TGTGCCAGCAGTCCCCTCGCAGGGGCGGGAGAGCAGTTCTTC.

Notes on this clonotype: Its ends do not fully match the called genes, so a read error is possible. The chain links TRBV5-1 to TRBJ2-5; 9 bases fit TRBD1. Germline CDR1 reads SGHRS; CDR2 reads YFSETQ. The CDR3 is made up of 14 amino acids. The CDR3 region has the DNA TGCGCCAACAGCTTAAGGGACAGGGAAGAGACCCAGTACTTC. It is translated as CANSLRDREETQYF.

The V call is TRBV6-4, the J call TRBJ2-7; 8 bases agree with TRBD1. The CDR3 spans 17 residues. V was clipped by 8 bases and J by 3 bases; unmatched bases: 18. The germline V gene has CDR1 MRHNA and CDR2 SNTAGT. The CDR3 DNA follows: TGTGCCAGCCCAAGGGTCCTTACCCGGACAGGGATCTACGAGCAGTACGTC. Translated: CASPRVLTRTGIYEQYV.

About this clonotype itself: One junction end does not reproduce the germline sequence, and a read error may be involved. The chain employs TRBV11-1 and TRBJ2-3; D is uncertain. The CDR3 loop spans 13 amino acids. Germline V CDR1 and CDR2: SGHAT, FQDESV (reference sequence). CDR3 sequence: CASSITSTDTQCF. In DNA, the CDR3 is TGTGCCAGCAGCATCACAAGCACAGATACGCAGTGTTTT.

CDR3: CASSMTLYTQYF. The DNA for the CDR3 is TGTGCCAGCAGCATGACCCTATATACGCAGTATTTT. This sequence joins TRBV11-2 and TRBJ2-3; no clear D gene. CDR1 SGHAT and CDR2 FQNNGV come from the germline V gene. The V end lost 5 bases, the J end lost 7 bases, and 10 bases lay between the germline ends. The CDR3 extends over 12 amino acids. The full variable domain, with the rest looked up from reference TRBV11-2 and TRBJ2-3, is EAGVAQSPRYKIIEKRQSVAFWCNPISGHATLYWYQQILGQGPKLLIQFQNNGVVDDSQLPKDRFSAERLKGVDSTLKIQPAKLEDSAVYLCASSMTLYTQYFGPGTRLTVL.

The chain has TRBV24-1 and TRBJ2-5; D is ambiguous. With 6 bases removed from V and 1 base from J, the gap between germline ends came to 8 bases. The CDR3 covers 13 residues. CDR1 KGHDR and CDR2 SFDVKD come from the germline V gene. CDR3 nucleotides: TGTGCCACCAGTAAGGCAGCCCAAGAGACCCAGTACTTC. Residues: CATSKAAQETQYF.

The chain employs TRBV3-1 and TRBJ1-1; D is unresolved. The V and J ends lost 8 bases and 7 bases respectively, with 17 bases between them. Germline V gene data show CDR1 as LGHDT and CDR2 as YNNKEL (reference sequence). CDR3 length: 13 residues. The DNA for the CDR3 is TGTGCCAGCTTCAGGCTGGGTAGTCGTGAAGCTTTCTTT. Translating it yields CASFRLGSREAFF.

This clonotype was counted a few times. This may arise from a read error, as a much more abundant clone is one base away. This chain uses TRBV7-2 with TRBJ1-1, with a possible D match to TRBD1 (6 bases). CDR3 length: 13 residues. Germline lookup yields CDR1 SGHTA and CDR2 FQGNSA. V shed 5 bases and J shed 1 base, with 8 bases lying between them. The CDR3 nucleotides read TGTGCCAGCAGCAAACAGGGGAACACTGAAGCTTTCTTT. This sequence encodes CASSKQGNTEAFF.

This CDR3 is CASSVSGGSSYNEQFF. As DNA, the CDR3 is TGTGCCAGCAGTGTTAGCGGGGGGAGCTCCTACAATGAGCAGTTCTTC. The V and J genes are TRBV6-4 and TRBJ2-1, with 10 bases that match TRBD2. Germline assignment: CDR1 MRHNA and CDR2 SNTAGT. The CDR3 is 16 residues long. Trimming at V came to 4 bases and at J to 0 bases, leaving 3 bases not matched to a gene.